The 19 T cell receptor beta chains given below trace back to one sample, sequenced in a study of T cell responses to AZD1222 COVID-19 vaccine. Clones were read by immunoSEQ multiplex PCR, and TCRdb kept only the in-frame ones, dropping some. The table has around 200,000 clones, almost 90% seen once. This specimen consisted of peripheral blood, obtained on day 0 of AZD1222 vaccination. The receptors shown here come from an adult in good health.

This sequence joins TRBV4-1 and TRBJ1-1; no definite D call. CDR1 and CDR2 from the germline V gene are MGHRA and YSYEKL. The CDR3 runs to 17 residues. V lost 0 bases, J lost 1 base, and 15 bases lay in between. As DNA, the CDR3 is TGCGCCAGCAGCCAAGAACCAGTAGTGAGCCAGAACACTGAAGCTTTCTTT. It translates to CASSQEPVVSQNTEAFF.

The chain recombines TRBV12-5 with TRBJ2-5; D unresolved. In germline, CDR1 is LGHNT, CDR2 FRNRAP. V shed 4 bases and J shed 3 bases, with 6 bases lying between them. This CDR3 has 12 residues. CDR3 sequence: CASGSSKETQYF. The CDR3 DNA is TGTGCTAGTGGTTCGAGCAAAGAGACCCAGTACTTC. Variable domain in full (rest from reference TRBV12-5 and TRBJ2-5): DARVTQTPRHKVTEMGQEVTMRCQPILGHNTVFWYRQTMMQGLELLAYFRNRAPLDDSGMPKDRFSAEMPDATLATLKIQPSEPRDSAVYFCASGSSKETQYFGPGTRLLVL.

The CDR3 coding sequence is TGTGCTAGTGGTTCGACTTTAGCGGGAGGGATCTCCTACGAGCAGTACTTC. Residues: CASGSTLAGGISYEQYF. V and J are TRBV12-5 and TRBJ2-7; 11 bases match TRBD2. Unmatched junction bases numbered 8, after V lost 4 bases and J lost 0 bases. The CDR3 spans 17 residues. Looked up from germline, CDR1 is LGHNT and CDR2 is FRNRAP.

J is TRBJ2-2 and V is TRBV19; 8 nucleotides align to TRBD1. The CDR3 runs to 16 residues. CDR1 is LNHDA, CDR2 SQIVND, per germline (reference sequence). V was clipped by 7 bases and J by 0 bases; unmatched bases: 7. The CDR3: CASTTADRANTGELFF. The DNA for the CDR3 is TGTGCCAGTACTACAGCGGACAGGGCGAACACCGGGGAGCTGTTTTTT.

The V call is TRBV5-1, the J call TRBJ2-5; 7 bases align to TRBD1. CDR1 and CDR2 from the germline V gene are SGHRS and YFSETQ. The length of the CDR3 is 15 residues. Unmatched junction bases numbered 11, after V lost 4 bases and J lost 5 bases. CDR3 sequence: CASSQDRPPRETQYF. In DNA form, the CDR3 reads TGCGCCAGCAGCCAGGACAGGCCTCCTCGGGAGACCCAGTACTTC.

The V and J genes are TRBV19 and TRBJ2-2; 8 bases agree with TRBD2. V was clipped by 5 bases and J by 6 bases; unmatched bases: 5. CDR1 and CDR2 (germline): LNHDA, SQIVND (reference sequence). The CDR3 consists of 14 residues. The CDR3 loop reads CASSQAAGAGELFF. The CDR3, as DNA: TGTGCCAGTAGTCAGGCAGCGGGGGCCGGGGAGCTGTTTTTT.

As DNA, the CDR3 is TGTGCCAGCAGTTACGTGGGGGTAGGAGATACGCAGTATTTT. This gives the protein CASSYVGVGDTQYF. The genes are TRBV6-5 and TRBJ2-3; perhaps D is TRBD1 or TRBD2 (5 bases each). V was pared by 2 bases and J by 5 bases, with 11 bases between. The CDR3 consists of 14 residues. CDR1 and CDR2 (germline): MNHEY, SVGAGI.

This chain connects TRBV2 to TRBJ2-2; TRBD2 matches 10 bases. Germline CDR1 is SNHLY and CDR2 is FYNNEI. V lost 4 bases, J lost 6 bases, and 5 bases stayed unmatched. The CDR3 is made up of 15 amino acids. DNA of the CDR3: TGTGCCAGCAGTGCTTCTAGCGGGAGTGCCGGGGAGCTGTTTTTT. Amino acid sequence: CASSASSGSAGELFF.

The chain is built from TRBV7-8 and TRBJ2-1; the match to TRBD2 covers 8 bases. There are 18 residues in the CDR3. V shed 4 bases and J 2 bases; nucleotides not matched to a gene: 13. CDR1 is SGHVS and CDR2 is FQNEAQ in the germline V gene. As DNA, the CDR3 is TGTGCCAGCAGCTCCGAGCGGCGGGGGGTACTTCCCTACAATGAGCAGTTCTTC. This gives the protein CASSSERRGVLPYNEQFF. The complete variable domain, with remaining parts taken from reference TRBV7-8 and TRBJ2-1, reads GAGVSQSPRYKVAKRGQDVALRCDPISGHVSLFWYQQALGQGPEFLTYFQNEAQLDKSGLPSDRFFAERPEGSVSTLKIQRTQQEDSAVYLCASSSERRGVLPYNEQFFGPGTRLTVL.

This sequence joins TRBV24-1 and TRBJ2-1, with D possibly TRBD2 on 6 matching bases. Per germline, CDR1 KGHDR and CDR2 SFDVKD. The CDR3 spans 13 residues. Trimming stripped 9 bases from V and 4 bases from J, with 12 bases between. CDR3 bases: TGTGCCACCGCCGGGGGAGGATACAATGAGCAGTTCTTC. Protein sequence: CATAGGGYNEQFF.

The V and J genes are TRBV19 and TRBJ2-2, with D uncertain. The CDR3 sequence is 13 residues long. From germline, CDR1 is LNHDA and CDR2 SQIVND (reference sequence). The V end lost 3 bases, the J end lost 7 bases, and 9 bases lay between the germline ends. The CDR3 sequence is CASSMSVGGELFF. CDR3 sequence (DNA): TGTGCCAGTAGTATGAGTGTGGGCGGGGAGCTGTTTTTT.

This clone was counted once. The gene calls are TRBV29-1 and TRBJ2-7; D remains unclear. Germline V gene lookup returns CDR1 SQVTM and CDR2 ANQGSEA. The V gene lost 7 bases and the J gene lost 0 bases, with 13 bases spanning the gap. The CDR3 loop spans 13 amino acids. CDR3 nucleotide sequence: TGCAGCGCAAAAGGAGTAGACTCCTACGAGCAGTACTTC. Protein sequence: CSAKGVDSYEQYF.

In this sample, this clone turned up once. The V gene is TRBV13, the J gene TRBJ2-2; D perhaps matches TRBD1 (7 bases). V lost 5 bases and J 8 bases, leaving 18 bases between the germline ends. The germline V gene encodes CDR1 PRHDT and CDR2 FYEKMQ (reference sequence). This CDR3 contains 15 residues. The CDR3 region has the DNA TGTGCCAGCAGCCAAACCTCAGGGGGGCCAGGGGAGCTGTTTTTT. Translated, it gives CASSQTSGGPGELFF.

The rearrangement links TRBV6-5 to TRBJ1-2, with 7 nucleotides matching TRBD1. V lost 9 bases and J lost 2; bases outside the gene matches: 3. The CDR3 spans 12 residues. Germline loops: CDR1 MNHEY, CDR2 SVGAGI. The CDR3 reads CASRGGNYGYTF. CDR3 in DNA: TGTGCCAGTCGAGGGGGCAACTATGGCTACACCTTC.

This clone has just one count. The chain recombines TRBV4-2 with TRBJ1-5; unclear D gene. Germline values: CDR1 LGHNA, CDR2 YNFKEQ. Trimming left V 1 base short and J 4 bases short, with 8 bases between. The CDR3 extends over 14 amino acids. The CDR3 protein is CASSQVRGNQPQHF. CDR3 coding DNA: TGTGCCAGCAGCCAAGTTCGGGGTAATCAGCCCCAGCATTTT.

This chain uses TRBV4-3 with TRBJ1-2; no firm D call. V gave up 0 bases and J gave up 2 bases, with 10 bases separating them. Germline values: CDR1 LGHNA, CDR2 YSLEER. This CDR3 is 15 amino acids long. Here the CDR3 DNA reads TGCGCCAGCAGCCAAGAAAGAGCCACCAACTATGGCTACACCTTC. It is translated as CASSQERATNYGYTF.

The CDR3 DNA follows: TGTGCCAGTAGTACCCGGACAGGGGGCGGTAATGAAAAACTGTTTTTT. Protein sequence: CASSTRTGGGNEKLFF. This sequence joins TRBV19 and TRBJ1-4, with TRBD1 matching 11 bases. The CDR3 has 16 amino acids. Germline CDR1 LNHDA, CDR2 SQIVND (reference sequence). Losses at the gene ends were 4 bases for V and 4 bases for J; bases not matched to a gene: 5.

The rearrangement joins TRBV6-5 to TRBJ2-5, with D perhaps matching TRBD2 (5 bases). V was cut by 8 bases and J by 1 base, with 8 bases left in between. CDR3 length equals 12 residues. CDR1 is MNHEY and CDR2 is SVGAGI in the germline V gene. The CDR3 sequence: CASRDFQETQYF. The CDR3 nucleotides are TGTGCCAGCCGGGATTTCCAAGAGACCCAGTACTTC.

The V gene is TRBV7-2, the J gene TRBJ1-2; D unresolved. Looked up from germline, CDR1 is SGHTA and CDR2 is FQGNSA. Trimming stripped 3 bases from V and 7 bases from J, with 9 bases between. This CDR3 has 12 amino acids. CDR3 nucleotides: TGTGCCAGCAGCTTTCTCGGGCGTGGCTACACCTTC. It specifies CASSFLGRGYTF.